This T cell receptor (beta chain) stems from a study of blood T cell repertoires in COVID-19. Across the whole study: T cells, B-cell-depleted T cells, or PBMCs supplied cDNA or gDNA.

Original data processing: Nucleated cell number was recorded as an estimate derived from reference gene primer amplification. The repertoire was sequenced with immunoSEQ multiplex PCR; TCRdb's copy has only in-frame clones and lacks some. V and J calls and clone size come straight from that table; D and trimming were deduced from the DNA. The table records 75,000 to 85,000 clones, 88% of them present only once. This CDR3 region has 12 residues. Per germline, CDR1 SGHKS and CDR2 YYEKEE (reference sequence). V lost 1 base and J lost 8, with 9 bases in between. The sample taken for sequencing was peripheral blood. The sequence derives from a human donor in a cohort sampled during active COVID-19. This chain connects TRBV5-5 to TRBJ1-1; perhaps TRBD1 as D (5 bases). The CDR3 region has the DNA TGTGCCAGCAGCTTGATAAGACAGGAAGCTTTCTTT. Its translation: CASSLIRQEAFF.